A selection of T cell receptor beta chains follows, all from one sample in a study of post-analysis software for immune sequencing data. MiXCR, run by TCRdb on the PCR reads, gives a single entry per CDR3 protein. The repertoire includes about 760,000 distinct CDR3 sequences, just under 30% of them detected once, and around 0.56% sits in the top ten. Sample: blood. The receptors were gathered from a girl aged 5-17 years with multiple sclerosis. Both conserved end residues are part of each CDR3. Each record gives: clone size, J gene, V gene, CDR3 protein. Clone size appears in some rows only: once, few, many, or a class for an expanded clone.

-,TRBJ2-1,TRBV29-1,CSAERTGRLNEQFF
-,TRBJ1-5,TRBV5-1,CASSPQGEGQPQHF
-,TRBJ2-5,TRBV20-1,CSARDRRERETQYF
few,-,TRBV6-2/TRBV6-3,CASSTRDYPTYEQYF
-,TRBJ1-2,TRBV7-2,CASSQGRDYGYTF
few,TRBJ2-7,TRBV10-3,CAISEPSGTGALWEQYF
-,TRBJ2-3,TRBV12-3/TRBV12-4,CASSFFKAGTDAQYF
-,TRBJ1-2,TRBV6-6,CAGSHRVGYTF
-,TRBJ1-2,TRBV9,CASSVSGGDYGYTF
-,TRBJ1-6,TRBV6-1,CASSATGDSPLHF
-,TRBJ2-1,TRBV5-4,CASSLGLDSYNEQFF
few,TRBJ2-7,TRBV20-1,CTSRGSSYEQYF
-,TRBJ2-3,TRBV7-2,CASSLITGQGAGTQYF
-,TRBJ2-4,TRBV29-1,CSVDYIQQGELAKNIQYF
few,TRBJ1-6,TRBV20-1,CSAPLDRAHSPLHF
-,TRBJ1-1,TRBV6-5,CASSGRRGPGNTEAFF
few,TRBJ2-5,TRBV6-4,CASSDSRGGPNEQYF
many,TRBJ2-1,TRBV5-6,CASSLMHLAYNEQFF
few,TRBJ2-3,TRBV11-2,CASRFSRGVSAANTDTQYF
few,TRBJ1-1,TRBV12-3/TRBV12-4,CASSDQGRWYTEAFF
-,-,TRBV12-3/TRBV12-4,CASRPHTGGAGETQFF
few,TRBJ2-7,TRBV15,CATSRDYSGDTLSYEQYF
many,TRBJ1-1,TRBV29-1,CSVRQGTEAFF
-,TRBJ2-7,TRBV29-1,CSVGVPFGQTYEQYF
-,TRBJ2-3,TRBV29-1,CSVEDAGTDTQYF
-,TRBJ1-2,TRBV7-8,CASSIYLSDRGHGYTF
-,TRBJ2-6,TRBV11-2,CASSIRVGALPGANVLTF
-,TRBJ2-3,TRBV5-1,CASSLEPSGGLTDTQYF
-,TRBJ1-5,TRBV20-1,CSAEQSLNQPQHF
few,TRBJ2-1,TRBV28,CASLTSGTQVHEQFF
-,TRBJ2-7,TRBV7-6,CASSLTSLGQQYF
-,TRBJ2-1,TRBV20-1,CSASTSGTSYNEQFF
-,TRBJ2-2,TRBV11-2,CASSLAFIRELFF
-,TRBJ1-4,TRBV9,CASSVGAGSTNEKLFF
-,TRBJ2-3,TRBV7-2,CASSPATHTDTQYF
many,TRBJ2-3,TRBV7-2,CASSLEDTQYF
-,TRBJ1-5,TRBV12-3/TRBV12-4,CASRRQGYSNQPQHF
few,TRBJ1-1,TRBV5-1,CASSLTNLNTEAFF
-,TRBJ2-7,TRBV6-2/TRBV6-3,CASGYRGPHEQYF
-,TRBJ1-5,TRBV6-5,CAGSIKAGTNQPQHF